This TCR beta chain stems from a study of radiotherapy plus CTLA-4 blockade in lung cancer. General observations from the study: Interferon-beta and early blood T cell clone dynamics reportedly predicted response best. TCR clones originating in tumors grew in number in blood after radiotherapy plus ipilimumab.

A note on this clone: The antigen is undetermined.

Measured with immunoSEQ multiplex PCR; TCRdb has only the in-frame clones, and not every one. This sample has tens of thousands of clones; roughly 91% occur once, and the top ten carry over 35%. V lost 1 base to trimming and J lost 0 bases; unmatched junction nucleotides: 7. Looked up from germline, CDR1 is SNHLY and CDR2 is FYNNEI. The CDR3 sequence is 18 residues long. CTLA-4 blockade using ipilimumab, together with focal radiation, was received by patients with chemo-refractory metastatic non-small-cell lung cancer. J is TRBJ2-2 and V is TRBV2; TRBD1 matches 8 bases. This receptor was identified in a human donor with non-small cell lung cancer that progressed on radiotherapy plus ipilimumab. Specimen: peripheral blood, collected from a patient treated with radiotherapy plus ipilimumab. The CDR3 here is CASSEGTGLLSNTGELFF. The CDR3 DNA sequence: TGTGCCAGCAGTGAAGGGACAGGGCTACTCTCGAACACCGGGGAGCTGTTTTTT.